This T cell receptor (beta chain) emerged from a study of T cells after somatic rescue of genetic block. Produced via immunoSEQ multiplex PCR; TCRdb's table is partial and in-frame only. The sample contains 11,000 to 15,000 clones, over 65% of which appear only once. Between the trimmed V and J ends, which lost 5 bases and 5 bases, there was a span of 15 bases. This CDR3 comprises 14 residues. Germline V lookup: CDR1 GTSNPN, CDR2 SVGIG (reference sequence). This clonotype was sampled from a boy aged 5-17 years. V and J are TRBV30 and TRBJ2-2; D possibly uses TRBD1 or TRBD2 (5 bases each). The sample taken for sequencing was peripheral blood mononuclear cells (PBMCs). The CDR3 DNA reads TGTGCCTGGGGGGGATTTTTAAGGACCGGGGAGCTGTTTTTT. This encodes CAWGGFLRTGELFF. The full variable domain, in which reference TRBV30 and TRBJ2-2 provide the parts outside the CDR3, is SQTIHQWPATLVQPVGSPLSLECTVEGTSNPNLYWYRQAAGRGLQLLFYSVGIGQISSEVPQNLSASRPQDRQFILSSKKLLLSDSGFYLCAWGGFLRTGELFFGEGSRLTVL.